Presented here are 24 T cell receptor beta chains from one specimen sequenced in a study of identical twins. A single record per CDR3 protein comes from TCRdb applying MiXCR to the 5' RACE reads. Of roughly 1,500,000 distinct CDR3 sequences listed, less than 35% are singletons. Sample: cord blood. The receptors shown here come from a newborn girl in good health.

This chain connects TRBV25-1 to TRBJ2-4; 12 positions match TRBD2. Germline trimming cut 4 bases from V and 8 bases from J; bases unmatched to any gene: 9. This CDR3 has 16 residues. CDR1 is MGHDK and CDR2 is SYGVNS in the germline V gene. CDR3 sequence: CASSARLAGEYDIQYF. The CDR3 DNA follows: TGTGCCAGCAGTGCCCGACTAGCGGGAGAGTATGACATTCAGTACTTC.

This clonotype has only a few counts. CDR3 loop: CASSQEKRTGGDYGYTF. The CDR3 coding sequence is TGTGCCAGCAGCCAAGAGAAGCGGACAGGGGGGGACTATGGCTACACCTTC. This sequence joins TRBV14 and TRBJ1-2; TRBD1 matches at 10 bases. Germline V gives CDR1 SGHDN, CDR2 FVKESK. The ends lost 0 bases at V and 3 bases at J; junction bases unmatched: 7. The CDR3 spans 17 residues. The whole variable domain, filled in from reference TRBV14 and TRBJ1-2, reads EAGVTQFPSHSVIEKGQTVTLRCDPISGHDNLYWYRRVMGKEIKFLLHFVKESKQDESGMPNNRFLAERTGGTYSTLKVQPAELEDSGVYFCASSQEKRTGGDYGYTFGSGTRLTVV.

V gene TRBV30 combines with J gene TRBJ2-3, with 10 bases that match TRBD2. Germline-derived CDR1 and CDR2 are GTSNPN and SVGIG (reference sequence). CDR3 size: 16 residues. The ends lost 3 bases at V and 5 bases at J; junction bases unmatched: 11. The CDR3 sequence is CAWRFPAGGPRDTQYF. CDR3 in DNA: TGTGCCTGGAGATTCCCAGCGGGGGGGCCAAGAGATACGCAGTATTTT.

The table lists this clonotype with a few counts. The rearrangement uses TRBV20-1 and TRBJ1-4; no clear D. CDR3 size: 16 residues. Trimming stripped 0 bases from V and 0 bases from J, with 11 bases between. Germline values: CDR1 DFQATT, CDR2 SNEGSKA (reference sequence). CDR3 loop: CSARDGIWATNEKLFF. In DNA, the CDR3 is TGCAGTGCTAGAGATGGGATTTGGGCAACTAATGAAAAACTGTTTTTT.

This chain joins TRBV20-1 and TRBJ1-5, with 9 bases identical to TRBD1. This CDR3 spans 15 amino acids. After removal of 3 bases from V and 2 bases from J, the junction contained 5 bases not matched to a gene. Germline V lookup: CDR1 DFQATT, CDR2 SNEGSKA (reference sequence). DNA for the CDR3: TGCAGTGCTAGGGGACAGGGATATGGCAATCAGCCCCAGCATTTT. Translated: CSARGQGYGNQPQHF.

The chain combines TRBV30 with TRBJ1-1; 8 bases match TRBD1. Germline CDR1 GTSNPN, CDR2 SVGIG (reference sequence). V was pared by 3 bases and J by 4 bases, with 4 bases of the junction left unmatched. The CDR3 is 13 residues long. CDR3: CAWSRTGPTEAFF. The CDR3 DNA sequence: TGTGCCTGGAGCCGGACAGGGCCCACTGAAGCTTTCTTT.

The gene calls are TRBV29-1 and TRBJ1-4, with D perhaps TRBD1 (6 bases). CDR3 length: 16 residues. Germline V CDR1 and CDR2: SQVTM, ANQGSEA. Trimming cost V 1 base and J 0 bases, with 12 bases left between them. CDR3 residues: CSVEVTGSTTNEKLFF. DNA for the CDR3: TGCAGCGTTGAAGTAACAGGGTCTACAACTAATGAAAAACTGTTTTTT.

This clonotype was seen at least ten times. This sequence joins TRBV5-1 and TRBJ2-7, with no clear D. The CDR3 sequence is 13 residues long. V was pared by 0 bases and J by 0 bases, with 4 bases between. CDR1 SGHRS and CDR2 YFSETQ come from the germline V gene. CDR3 nucleotide sequence: TGCGCCAGCAGCTTGGCCAACTCCTACGAGCAGTACTTC. Translation: CASSLANSYEQYF. Full variable domain (remainder filled in from reference TRBV5-1 and TRBJ2-7): KAGVTQTPRYLIKTRGQQVTLSCSPISGHRSVSWYQQTPGQGLQFLFEYFSETQRNKGNFPGRFSGRQFSNSRSEMNVSTLELGDSALYLCASSLANSYEQYFGPGTRLTVT.

This clonotype was observed a handful of times. The chain joins TRBV10-3 to TRBJ1-6; the D is unclear. V dropped 1 base and J dropped 14 bases, with 9 bases sitting between them. Looked up from germline, CDR1 is ENHRY and CDR2 is SYGVKD. The CDR3 is 12 amino acids. Written as DNA, the CDR3 is TGTGCCATCAGTGAGTTTGATGAAACCCTCCACTTT. It is translated as CAISEFDETLHF.

This clonotype was seen more than once but under ten times. The V call is TRBV10-3, the J call TRBJ1-3; 8 positions agree with TRBD1. Germline CDR1 ENHRY, CDR2 SYGVKD. The CDR3 spans 14 residues. V lost 4 bases and J lost 1; bases outside the gene matches: 0. CDR3 DNA: TGTGCCATCAGTGGACAGGGGTCTGGAAACACCATATATTTT. Its protein is CAISGQGSGNTIYF.

The chain recombines TRBV20-1 with TRBJ2-5; D ambiguous. Germline V gives CDR1 DFQATT, CDR2 SNEGSKA (reference sequence). The V and J ends lost 2 bases and 0 bases respectively, with 7 bases between them. The CDR3 is 13 amino acids. The CDR3 reads CSARKQYQETQYF. The CDR3 DNA is TGCAGTGCTAGAAAACAGTACCAAGAGACCCAGTACTTC.

The gene calls are TRBV13 and TRBJ2-1; D is perhaps TRBD1 (5 bases). The J call is uncertain, as TRBJ2-7 better fits the DNA end. Germline CDR1 PRHDT, CDR2 FYEKMQ (reference sequence). This CDR3 spans 13 amino acids. This CDR3 is CASSPAGHNEQYF. The DNA for the CDR3 is TGTGCCAGCAGCCCTGCAGGGCACAATGAGCAGTACTTC.

The rearrangement links TRBV6-5 to TRBJ2-5; 11 bases match TRBD2. Germline V gene data show CDR1 as MNHEY and CDR2 as SVGAGI. This CDR3 contains 16 residues. V trimming: 2 bases; J trimming: 6 bases; junction bases outside the gene matches: 8. CDR3 amino acids: CASSYGLAGGLKTQYF. CDR3 nucleotides: TGTGCCAGCAGTTACGGTCTAGCGGGAGGATTGAAGACCCAGTACTTC.

This clonotype was counted many times. The V and J genes are TRBV21-1 and TRBJ2-7. TRBV21-1 is listed as a pseudogene. The CDR3 runs 16 residues. The CDR3 coding sequence is TGTGCCAGCAGCACCAAATGCGACAAGAGCTCCTACGAGCAGTACTTC. This gives the protein CASSTKCDKSSYEQYF.

V and J are TRBV6-2 or TRBV6-3 and TRBJ1-2; no clear D. Germline-derived CDR1 and CDR2 are MNHEY and SVGEGT. V was cut by 2 bases and J by 4 bases, with 14 bases left in between. The CDR3 length is 15 residues. CDR3 residues: CASSYRPEAGYGYTF. The CDR3 DNA reads as TGTGCCAGCAGTTACCGACCAGAGGCGGGCTATGGCTACACCTTC.

The chain links TRBV7-9 to TRBJ2-7; D is ambiguous. V was cut by 4 bases and J by 10 bases, with 17 bases left in between. This CDR3 region has 13 residues. From germline, CDR1 is SEHNR and CDR2 FQNEAQ (reference sequence). DNA of the CDR3: TGTGCCAGCAGCTCAGACATCAAAAATATTCAGTACTTC. Translating gives CASSSDIKNIQYF.

The chain carries TRBV5-1 and TRBJ1-4; 7 bases line up with TRBD1. Germline CDR1 SGHRS, CDR2 YFSETQ. After removal of 0 bases from V and 8 bases from J, the junction contained 7 bases not matched to a gene. This CDR3 region has 15 residues. CDR3 bases: TGCGCCAGCAGCTTGGGACAGGGATACAACGAAAAACTGTTTTTT. Protein product: CASSLGQGYNEKLFF. Using reference TRBV5-1 and TRBJ1-4 for the parts outside the CDR3, the full variable domain is KAGVTQTPRYLIKTRGQQVTLSCSPISGHRSVSWYQQTPGQGLQFLFEYFSETQRNKGNFPGRFSGRQFSNSRSEMNVSTLELGDSALYLCASSLGQGYNEKLFFGSGTQLSVL.

The chain uses TRBV18 and TRBJ1-1, with 9 nucleotides matching TRBD1. Trimming at V came to 3 bases and at J to 6 bases, leaving 5 bases not matched to a gene. The CDR3 has 14 amino acids. CDR1 KGHSH and CDR2 LQKENI come from the germline V gene. The CDR3 DNA is TGTGCCAGCTCACCCGGACAGGGGACCGCTGAAGCTTTCTTT. This gives the protein CASSPGQGTAEAFF.

This clonotype was detected only once. The chain employs TRBV6-5 and TRBJ2-3, with 7 bases that match TRBD1. Per germline, CDR1 MNHEY and CDR2 SVGAGI. The CDR3 loop spans 15 amino acids. V shed 2 bases, J shed 4 bases, and the junction held 6 bases outside the gene matches. Here the CDR3 reads CASSYGRGSADTQYF. DNA of the CDR3: TGTGCCAGCAGTTACGGCAGGGGGTCCGCAGATACGCAGTATTTT.

V gene TRBV29-1 combines with J gene TRBJ2-5; 7 nucleotides agree with TRBD2. Matching the DNA end better, TRBJ2-7 makes the J call doubtful. The CDR3 has 14 residues. Germline-derived CDR1 and CDR2 are SQVTM and ANQGSEA. Written as DNA, the CDR3 is TGCAGCGTTTCCTTATCGGGAGGCGGTTACGAGCAGTACTTC. Its protein is CSVSLSGGGYEQYF.

The sample holds a few counts of this clonotype. This chain uses TRBV20-1 with TRBJ2-1; TRBD2 matches at 7 bases. V was pared by 3 bases and J by 4 bases, with 6 bases of the junction left unmatched. The CDR3 runs 14 residues. Germline CDR1 and CDR2: DFQATT and SNEGSKA (reference sequence). The CDR3 bases are TGCAGTGCTAGGTGGACTAGATTTTACAATGAGCAGTTCTTC. It codes for CSARWTRFYNEQFF.

There are a few counts of this clonotype. The V call is TRBV7-2, the J call TRBJ1-1, with TRBD1 identical over 9 bases. Germline V gene data show CDR1 as SGHTA and CDR2 as FQGNSA. J gave up 3 bases and V 1 base, and 6 bases lay outside the gene matches. The CDR3 has 16 residues. CDR3 DNA sequence: TGTGCCAGCAGCTTAGTACAGGGGGCGCGGGACACTGAAGCTTTCTTT. It translates to CASSLVQGARDTEAFF.

This clonotype was counted between two and nine times. The V and J genes are TRBV18 and TRBJ1-4; D is undetermined. V gave up 3 bases and J gave up 0 bases, with 11 bases separating them. CDR3 size: 16 residues. The germline CDR1 and CDR2 sequences are KGHSH and LQKENI. CDR3 amino acids: CASSPLDGPTNEKLFF. The CDR3 DNA reads as TGTGCCAGCTCACCCTTGGACGGCCCAACTAATGAAAAACTGTTTTTT. Using reference TRBV18 and TRBJ1-4 for the parts outside the CDR3, the full variable domain is NAGVMQNPRHLVRRRGQEARLRCSPMKGHSHVYWYRQLPEEGLKFMVYLQKENIIDESGMPKERFSAEFPKEGPSILRIQQVVRGDSAAYFCASSPLDGPTNEKLFFGSGTQLSVL.

This clonotype was found a few times. V usage is TRBV20-1 and J usage is TRBJ2-1, with TRBD2 as a possible D gene (6 bases). Germline V CDR1 and CDR2: DFQATT, SNEGSKA (reference sequence). Deletions cut 3 bases from V and 7 bases from J, with 22 bases between. The CDR3 sequence is 16 residues long. This CDR3 is CSASSIERARGNEQFF. CDR3 bases: TGCAGTGCTAGCTCGATTGAACGGGCTCGGGGGAATGAGCAGTTCTTC.